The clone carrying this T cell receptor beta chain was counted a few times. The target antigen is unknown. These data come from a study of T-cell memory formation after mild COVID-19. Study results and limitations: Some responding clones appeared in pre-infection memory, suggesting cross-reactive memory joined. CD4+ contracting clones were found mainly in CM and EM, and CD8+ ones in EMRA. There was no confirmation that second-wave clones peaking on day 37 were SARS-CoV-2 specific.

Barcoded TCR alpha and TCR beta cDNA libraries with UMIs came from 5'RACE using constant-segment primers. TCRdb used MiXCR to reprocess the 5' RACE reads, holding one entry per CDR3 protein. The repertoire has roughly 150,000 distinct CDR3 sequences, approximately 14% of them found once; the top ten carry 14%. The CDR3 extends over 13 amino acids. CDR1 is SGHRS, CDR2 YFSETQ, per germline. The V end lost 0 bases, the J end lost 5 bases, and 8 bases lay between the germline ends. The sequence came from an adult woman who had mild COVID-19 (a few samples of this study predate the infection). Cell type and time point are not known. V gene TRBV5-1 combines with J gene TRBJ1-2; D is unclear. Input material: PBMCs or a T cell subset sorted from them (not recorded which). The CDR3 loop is CASSLARGYGYTF. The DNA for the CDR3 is TGCGCCAGCAGCTTGGCCCGGGGATATGGCTACACCTTC.